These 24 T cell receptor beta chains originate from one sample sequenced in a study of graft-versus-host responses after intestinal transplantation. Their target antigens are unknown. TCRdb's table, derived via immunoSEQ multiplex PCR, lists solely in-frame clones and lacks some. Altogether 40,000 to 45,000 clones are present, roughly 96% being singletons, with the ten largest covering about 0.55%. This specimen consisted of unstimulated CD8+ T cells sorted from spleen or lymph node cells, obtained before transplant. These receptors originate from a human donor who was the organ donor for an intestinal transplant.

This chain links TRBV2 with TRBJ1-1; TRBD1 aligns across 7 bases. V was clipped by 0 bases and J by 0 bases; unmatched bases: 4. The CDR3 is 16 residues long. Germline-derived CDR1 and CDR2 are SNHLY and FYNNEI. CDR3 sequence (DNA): TGTGCCAGCAGTGAAGCCCGACAGGGTCTGAACACTGAAGCTTTCTTT. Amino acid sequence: CASSEARQGLNTEAFF.

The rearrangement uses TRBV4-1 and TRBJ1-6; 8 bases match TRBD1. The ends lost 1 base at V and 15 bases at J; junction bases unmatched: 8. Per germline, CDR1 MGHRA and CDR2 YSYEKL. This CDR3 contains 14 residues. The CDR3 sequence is CASSQGQQGGNLHF. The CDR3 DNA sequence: TGCGCCAGCAGCCAAGGGCAACAGGGGGGGAACCTCCACTTT.

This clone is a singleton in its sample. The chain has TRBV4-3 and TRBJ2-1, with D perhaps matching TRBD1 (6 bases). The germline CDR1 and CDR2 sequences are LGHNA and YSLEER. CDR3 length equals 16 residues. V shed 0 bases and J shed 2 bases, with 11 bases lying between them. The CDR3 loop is CASSQDLGGAYNEQFF. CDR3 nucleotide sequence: TGCGCCAGCAGCCAAGATCTTGGGGGCGCCTACAATGAGCAGTTCTTC.

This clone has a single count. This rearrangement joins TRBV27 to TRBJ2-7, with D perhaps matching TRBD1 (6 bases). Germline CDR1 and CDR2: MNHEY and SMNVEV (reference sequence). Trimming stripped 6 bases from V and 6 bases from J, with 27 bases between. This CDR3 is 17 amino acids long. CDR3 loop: CASSPTKPGAGVVEQYF. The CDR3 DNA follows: TGTGCCAGCAGCCCGACAAAACCAGGGGCCGGGGTAGTCGAGCAGTACTTC.

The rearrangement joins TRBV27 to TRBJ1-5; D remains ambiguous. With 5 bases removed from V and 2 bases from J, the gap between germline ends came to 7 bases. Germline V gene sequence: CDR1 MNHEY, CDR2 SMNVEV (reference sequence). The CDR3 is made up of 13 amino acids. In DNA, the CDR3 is TGTGCCAGCAGTCCTGGGCGCAATCAGCCCCAGCATTTT. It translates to CASSPGRNQPQHF.

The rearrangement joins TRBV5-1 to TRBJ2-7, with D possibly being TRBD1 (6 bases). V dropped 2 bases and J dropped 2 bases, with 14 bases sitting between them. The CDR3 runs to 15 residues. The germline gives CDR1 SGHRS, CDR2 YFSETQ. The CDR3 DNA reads TGCGCCAGCAGCTTAGCCAGGGGTGGTCCCTACGAGCAGTACTTC. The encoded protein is CASSLARGGPYEQYF.

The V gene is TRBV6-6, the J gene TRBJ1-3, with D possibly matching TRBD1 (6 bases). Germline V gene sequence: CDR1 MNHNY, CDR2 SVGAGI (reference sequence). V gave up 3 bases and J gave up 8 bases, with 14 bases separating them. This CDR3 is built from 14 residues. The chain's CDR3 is CASSYGQGIYTIYF. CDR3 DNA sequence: TGTGCCAGCAGTTATGGGCAGGGGATCTACACCATATATTTT.

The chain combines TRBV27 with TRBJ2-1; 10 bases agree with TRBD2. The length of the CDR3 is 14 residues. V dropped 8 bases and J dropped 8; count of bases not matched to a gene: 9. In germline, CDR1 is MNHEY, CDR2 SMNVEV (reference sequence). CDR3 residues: CASAVLAGVHEQFF. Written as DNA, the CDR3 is TGTGCCAGCGCCGTGCTAGCGGGGGTACATGAGCAGTTCTTC.

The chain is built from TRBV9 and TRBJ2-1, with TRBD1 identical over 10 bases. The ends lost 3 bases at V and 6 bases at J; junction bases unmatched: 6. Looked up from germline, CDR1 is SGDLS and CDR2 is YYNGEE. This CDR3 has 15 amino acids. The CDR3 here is CASSDRQGAPNEQFF. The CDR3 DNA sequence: TGTGCCAGCAGCGATAGACAGGGGGCGCCCAATGAGCAGTTCTTC.

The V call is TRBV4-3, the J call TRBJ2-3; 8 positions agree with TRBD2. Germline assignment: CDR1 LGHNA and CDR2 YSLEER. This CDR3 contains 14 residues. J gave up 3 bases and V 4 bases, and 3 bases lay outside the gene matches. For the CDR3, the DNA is TGCGCCAGCAGCCCGACTAGCGTTACAGATACGCAGTATTTT. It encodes CASSPTSVTDTQYF.

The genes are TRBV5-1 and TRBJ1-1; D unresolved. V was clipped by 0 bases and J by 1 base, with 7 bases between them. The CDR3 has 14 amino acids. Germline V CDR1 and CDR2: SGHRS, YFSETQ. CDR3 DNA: TGCGCCAGCAGCTTGGTAACATCGAACACTGAAGCTTTCTTT. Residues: CASSLVTSNTEAFF.

CDR3 DNA sequence: TGTGCCAGCAGTTACGGGGACCAACCCCAGTATGGCTACACCTTC. Amino acids: CASSYGDQPQYGYTF. The chain employs TRBV7-3 and TRBJ1-2; D is perhaps TRBD1 (5 bases). The CDR3 totals 15 residues. V lost 6 bases to trimming and J lost 5 bases, with 19 bases between them. Germline CDR1 SGHTA, CDR2 FQGTGA.

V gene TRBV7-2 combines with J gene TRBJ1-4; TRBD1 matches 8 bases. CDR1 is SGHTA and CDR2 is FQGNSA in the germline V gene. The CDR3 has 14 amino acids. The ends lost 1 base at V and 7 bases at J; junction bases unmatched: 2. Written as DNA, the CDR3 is TGTGCCAGCAGCTTAGGGACAGGGCGTGAAAAACTGTTTTTT. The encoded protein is CASSLGTGREKLFF.

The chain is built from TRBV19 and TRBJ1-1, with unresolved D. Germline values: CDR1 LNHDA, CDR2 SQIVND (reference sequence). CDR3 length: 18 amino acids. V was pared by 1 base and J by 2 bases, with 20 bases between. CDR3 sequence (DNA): TGTGCCAGTAGTATAGTGATCCTGCGGAGGGAGAGTAACACTGAAGCTTTCTTT. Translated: CASSIVILRRESNTEAFF.

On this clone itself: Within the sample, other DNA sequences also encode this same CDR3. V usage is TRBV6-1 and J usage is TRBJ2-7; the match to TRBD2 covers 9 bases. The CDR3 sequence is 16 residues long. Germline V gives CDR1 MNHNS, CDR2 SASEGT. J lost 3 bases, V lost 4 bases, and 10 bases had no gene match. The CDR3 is CASSGSRLAGDYEQYF. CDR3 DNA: TGTGCCAGCAGTGGATCGAGATTAGCGGGGGACTACGAGCAGTACTTC.

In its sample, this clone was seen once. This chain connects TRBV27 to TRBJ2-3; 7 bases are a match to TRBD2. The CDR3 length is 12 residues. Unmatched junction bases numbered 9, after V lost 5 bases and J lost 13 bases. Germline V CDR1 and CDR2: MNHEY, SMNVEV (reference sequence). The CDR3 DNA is TGTGCCAGCAGTGAGGACCGCGGGAGCAAGTATTTT. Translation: CASSEDRGSKYF.

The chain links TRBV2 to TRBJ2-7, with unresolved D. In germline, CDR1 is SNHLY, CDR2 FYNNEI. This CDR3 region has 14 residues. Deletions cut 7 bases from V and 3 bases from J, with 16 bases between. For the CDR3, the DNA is TGTGCCAGCAAATTGGCGACGGACCACTACGAGCAGTACTTC. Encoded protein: CASKLATDHYEQYF.

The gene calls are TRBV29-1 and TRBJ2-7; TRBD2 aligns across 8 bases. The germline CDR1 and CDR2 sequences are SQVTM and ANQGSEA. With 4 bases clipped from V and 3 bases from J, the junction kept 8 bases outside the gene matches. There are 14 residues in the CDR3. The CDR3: CSVAAGGANYEQYF. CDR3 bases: TGCAGCGTTGCAGCCGGGGGGGCCAACTACGAGCAGTACTTC.

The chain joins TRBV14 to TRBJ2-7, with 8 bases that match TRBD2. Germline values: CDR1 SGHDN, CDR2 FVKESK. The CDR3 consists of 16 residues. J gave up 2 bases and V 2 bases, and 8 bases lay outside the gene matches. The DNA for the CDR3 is TGTGCCAGCAGCCAAAGCGGTCCCGGGGGGGCCTACGAGCAGTACTTC. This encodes CASSQSGPGGAYEQYF.

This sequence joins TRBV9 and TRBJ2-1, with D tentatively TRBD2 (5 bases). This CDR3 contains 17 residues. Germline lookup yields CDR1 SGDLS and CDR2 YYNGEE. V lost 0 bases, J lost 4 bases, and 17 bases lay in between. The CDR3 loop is CASSVEGNPLVYNEQFF. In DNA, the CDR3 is TGTGCCAGCAGCGTAGAGGGTAACCCACTAGTTTACAATGAGCAGTTCTTC. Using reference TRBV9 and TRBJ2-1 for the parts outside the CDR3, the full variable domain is DSGVTQTPKHLITATGQRVTLRCSPRSGDLSVYWYQQSLDQGLQFLIQYYNGEERAKGNILERFSAQQFPDLHSELNLSSLELGDSALYFCASSVEGNPLVYNEQFFGPGTRLTVL.

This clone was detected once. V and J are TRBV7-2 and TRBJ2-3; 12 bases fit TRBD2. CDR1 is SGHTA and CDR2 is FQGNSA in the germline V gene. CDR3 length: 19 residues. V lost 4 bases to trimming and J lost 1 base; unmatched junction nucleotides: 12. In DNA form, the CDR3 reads TGTGCCAGCAGCTCAAGGGAAAGACTAGCGGGGGAGGGCACAGATACGCAGTATTTT. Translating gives CASSSRERLAGEGTDTQYF.

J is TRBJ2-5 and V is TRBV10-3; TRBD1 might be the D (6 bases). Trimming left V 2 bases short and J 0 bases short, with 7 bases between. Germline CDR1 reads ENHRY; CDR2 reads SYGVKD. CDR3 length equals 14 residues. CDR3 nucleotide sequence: TGTGCCATCAGTGAGGGACAGTACCAAGAGACCCAGTACTTC. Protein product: CAISEGQYQETQYF.

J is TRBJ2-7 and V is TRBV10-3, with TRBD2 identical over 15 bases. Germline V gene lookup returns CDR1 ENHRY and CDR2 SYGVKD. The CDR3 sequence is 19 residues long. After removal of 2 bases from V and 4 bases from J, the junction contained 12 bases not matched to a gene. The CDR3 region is CAISEEDPGLAGGQYEQYF. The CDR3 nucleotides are TGTGCCATCAGTGAGGAAGACCCGGGACTAGCGGGGGGTCAGTACGAGCAGTACTTC.

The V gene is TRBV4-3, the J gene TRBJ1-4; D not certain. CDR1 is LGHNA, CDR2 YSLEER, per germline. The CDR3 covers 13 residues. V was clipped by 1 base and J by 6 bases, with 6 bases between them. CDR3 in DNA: TGCGCCAGCAGCCAAGGGAAATATGAAAAACTGTTTTTT. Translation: CASSQGKYEKLFF.